This TCR beta chain was sequenced during a study of OX40 agonist ivuxolimab in advanced cancers. The table came from immunoSEQ multiplex PCR; TCRdb's copy has only in-frame clones and leaves some out. The sample carries some 85,000 clones, 70% to 90% recorded once. This CDR3 has 14 residues. Losses at the gene ends were 6 bases for V and 6 bases for J; bases not matched to a gene: 10. Per germline, CDR1 MNHNY and CDR2 SVGAGI (reference sequence). Source: CD4+ or CD8+ T cells sorted from blood, taken in a trial of the OX40 agonist ivuxolimab. The chain links TRBV6-6 to TRBJ1-2, with 7 bases that match TRBD1. The sequence was obtained from an adult with an advanced solid tumor such as melanoma, head and neck, liver or kidney cancer. CDR3 sequence: CASSQGGALHGYTF. DNA for the CDR3: TGTGCCAGCAGCCAAGGGGGCGCCCTCCATGGCTACACCTTC.